This record covers a single T cell receptor (beta chain). This clonotype was seen a handful of times. There is no known antigen for this receptor. No base quality values were provided; no much bigger clone lies one nucleotide off. TCR beta repertoires were profiled from peripheral blood of about a dozen young patients with multiple sclerosis to demonstrate the VDJtools post-analysis software. The multiple sclerosis patients were children and adolescents between roughly 6 and 16 years of age. Libraries were prepared through PCR. The data were produced on an Illumina HiSeq 2500. To reduce PCR and sequencing biases, unique molecular identifiers were incorporated into the TCR beta cDNA libraries. Some 500,000 cDNA molecules were obtained per 1 to 10 million input T cells, so each molecule approximated one T cell. The same protocol used for the earlier healthy control dataset was applied to prepare and sequence the patient libraries. Within a given batch, samples were prepared together, multiplexed and sequenced on the same HiSeq lane. In the authors' own workflow: Raw barcoded reads were processed with MIGEC, discarding single-read molecular identifier groups before consensus assembly and CDR3 extraction. VDJtools was used for post-analysis of the clonotype tables, and diversity was normalized by down-sampling every dataset to the size of the smallest sample. Repertoire overlap clustering matched CDR3 amino acid but not nucleotide sequences to correct batch-related cross-sample contamination. Using fastp at Q25 and MiXCR, TCRdb reprocessed the public reads and kept productive beta chains. Each entry merges the rows of one CDR3 protein and shows their most common DNA and genes. V and J calls and clone size were set by TCRdb, not the authors. The sample table contains 350,000 to 500,000 distinct CDR3 sequences; only one count was recorded for over 30% of them. Less than 8% of the sample is taken by the ten largest.

This record belongs to a study of post-analysis software for immune sequencing data (dated by TCRdb to 2013 to 2016). About the investigation overall: Recorded disease courses included relapsing-remitting, secondary progressive and progressive-relapsing multiple sclerosis, with some patients lacking subtype annotation. The multiple sclerosis patient repertoires were compared with approximately 11 previously published healthy control repertoires from donors aged 6 to 25 years. A subset of samples was prepared in parallel using single-end sample barcoding, then pooled and co-amplified after Illumina adapter ligation. Study-wide conclusions, independent of this receptor: Significantly higher frequencies in patients than in controls were found for roughly five TRBV segments, including TRBV5-6, TRBV5-1 and TRBV20-1. Direct clustering with F measure showed strong co-clustering of samples prepared in the same batch, prompting a batch-effect correction. Significantly lower normalized Chao1 diversity was found in multiple sclerosis patients than in controls, suggesting substantial peripheral T-cell clonal expansion. The multiple sclerosis patient group was slightly younger than the control group.

Reading the germline V gene gives CDR1 SGHAT and CDR2 FQNNGV. Reading from cysteine to phenylalanine, the CDR3 counts 11 amino acids. The kept DNA is CDR3 alone, 33 bases in frame from the first base. V is trimmed back by 7 bases and J by 9 bases, and the junction contains 3 bases that no gene match accounts for. What was sequenced was blood. In this chain, TRBV11-2 is recombined with TRBJ2-1; TRBD2 lines up with 7 middle nucleotides. The clonotype originates from a girl aged 2-10 years with multiple sclerosis. The CDR3 region has the sequence CASTGGVEQFF. The bases are TGTGCCAGCACGGGGGGTGTTGAGCAGTTCTTC.